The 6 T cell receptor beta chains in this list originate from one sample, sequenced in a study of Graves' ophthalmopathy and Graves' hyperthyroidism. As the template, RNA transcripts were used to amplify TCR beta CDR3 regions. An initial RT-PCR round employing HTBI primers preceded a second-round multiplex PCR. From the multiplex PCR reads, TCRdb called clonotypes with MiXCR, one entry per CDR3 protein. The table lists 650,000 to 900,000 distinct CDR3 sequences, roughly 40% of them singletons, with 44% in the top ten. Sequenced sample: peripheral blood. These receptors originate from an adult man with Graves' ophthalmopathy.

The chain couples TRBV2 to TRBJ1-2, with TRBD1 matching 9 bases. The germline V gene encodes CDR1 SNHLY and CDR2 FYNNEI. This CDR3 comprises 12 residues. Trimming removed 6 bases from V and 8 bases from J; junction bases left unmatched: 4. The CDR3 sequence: CASSGDRAGYTF. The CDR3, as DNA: TGTGCCAGCAGCGGGGACAGGGCCGGCTACACCTTC.

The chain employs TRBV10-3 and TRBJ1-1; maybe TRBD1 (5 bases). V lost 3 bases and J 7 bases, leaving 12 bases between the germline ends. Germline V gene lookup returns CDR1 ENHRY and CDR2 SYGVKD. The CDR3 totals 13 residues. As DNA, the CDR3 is TGTGCCATCAGTGACTACCGGGGGAGTGAAGCTTTCTTT. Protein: CAISDYRGSEAFF.

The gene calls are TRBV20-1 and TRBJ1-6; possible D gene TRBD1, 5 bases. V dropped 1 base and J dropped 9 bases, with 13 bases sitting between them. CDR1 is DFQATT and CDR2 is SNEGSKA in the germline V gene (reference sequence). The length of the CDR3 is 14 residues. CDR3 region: CSARVEGLSSPLHF. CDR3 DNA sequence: TGCAGTGCTAGAGTCGAGGGGCTCTCTTCACCCCTCCACTTT.

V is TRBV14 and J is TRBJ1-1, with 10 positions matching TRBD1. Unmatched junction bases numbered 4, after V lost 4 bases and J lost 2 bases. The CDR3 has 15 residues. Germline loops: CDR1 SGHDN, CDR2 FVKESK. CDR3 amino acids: CASSLRTGGNTEAFF. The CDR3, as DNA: TGTGCCAGCAGCCTCCGGACAGGGGGAAACACTGAAGCTTTCTTT.

CDR3 amino acids: CATSAQGGPYEQYF. CDR3 nucleotide sequence: TGTGCCACCAGTGCGCAGGGGGGACCCTACGAGCAGTACTTC. The chain combines TRBV24-1 with TRBJ2-7; possibly TRBD1 for D (7 bases). This CDR3 is built from 14 residues. The V gene lost 5 bases and the J gene lost 2 bases, with 12 bases spanning the gap. Germline CDR1 KGHDR, CDR2 SFDVKD.

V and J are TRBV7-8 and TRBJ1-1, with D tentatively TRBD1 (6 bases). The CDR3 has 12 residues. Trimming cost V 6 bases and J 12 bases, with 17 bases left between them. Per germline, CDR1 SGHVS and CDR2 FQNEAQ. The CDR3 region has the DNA TGTGCCAGCAGTATAGGGGGGTCCGGAACTTTCTTT. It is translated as CASSIGGSGTFF.